The T cell receptor beta chain under discussion was sequenced for a study of T cells after yellow fever vaccination. Overall study context: Low-cell-number fractions underwent preparation using SMART-Seq v4 Ultra Low Input.

In TCRdb, the 5' RACE reads were re-called with MiXCR into one record per CDR3 protein. The sample records hundreds of thousands of distinct CDR3 sequences, 9.5% to 13% being singletons. Study results and caveats: Only a minor proportion of clonotypes was detected across both CD4 and CD8 compartments. Post-booster repertoires again held most primary-vaccination clones (roughly 95% CD4, about 90% CD8). Contamination of FACS-sorted repertoires by abundant clonotypes from the bulk population could occur.

This clonotype was seen repeatedly, ten times or more. What it binds is unknown. Trimming took 1 base from V and 4 from J, leaving 11 bases between them. This CDR3 spans 14 amino acids. CDR1 SGHVS and CDR2 FNYEAQ come from the germline V gene. Source: PBMCs, taken on the day of the first yellow fever vaccination. The receptor was isolated from a man aged 18 to 30 who received the YFV17D yellow fever vaccine. This chain uses TRBV7-6 with TRBJ2-7; D not resolved. CDR3 region: CASSLDALSYEQYF. The CDR3 DNA is TGTGCCAGCAGCTTAGATGCGCTGTCTTACGAGCAGTACTTC.